These T cell receptor beta chains were read from a single sample in a study of T-cell memory formation after mild COVID-19. MiXCR was run by TCRdb on the 5' RACE reads, yielding one entry per CDR3 protein. The data contain a few hundred thousand distinct CDR3 sequences, about a sixth of them seen just once; the ten biggest clones take up roughly 23%. The sequenced material came from PBMCs or a T cell subset sorted from them (not recorded which). The receptors shown here come from a man aged 18-30 years who had mild COVID-19 (a few samples of this study predate the infection). Cell type and time point are not known. The CDR3 runs from the conserved cysteine through the conserved F or W. A D gene is named only where the DNA matches it firmly. Clone size appears in some rows only: once, few, many, or a class for an expanded clone.

>TRBD1|.|TRBJ2-3|16|TRBV24-1
CATSDSRTGESDTQYF
TGTGCCACCAGTGATTCCCGGACAGGAGAATCAGATACGCAGTATTTT
>.|few|TRBJ1-1|14|TRBV20-1
CSAKSADSHTEAFF
TGCAGTGCTAAAAGCGCCGACAGCCACACTGAAGCTTTCTTT
>.|.|TRBJ2-1|15|TRBV6-1
CASSQGGQTYNEQFF
TGTGCCAGCAGCCAAGGCGGACAGACCTACAATGAGCAGTTCTTC
>.|few|TRBJ1-1|12|TRBV28
CASSPPSGEAFF
TGTGCCAGCAGTCCCCCATCGGGTGAAGCTTTCTTT
>.|few|TRBJ2-2|12|TRBV9
CASSVEVGELFF
TGTGCCAGCAGCGTAGAAGTCGGGGAGCTGTTTTTT
>.|many|TRBJ2-1|13|TRBV10-3
CAISRQEFQEQFF
TGTGCCATCAGTCGACAGGAATTCCAAGAGCAGTTCTTC
>.|many|TRBJ1-1|17|TRBV6-2/TRBV6-3
CASSYFLTGRYVTEAFF
TGTGCCAGCAGTTACTTCCTAACAGGTAGATACGTCACTGAAGCTTTCTTT
>.|few|TRBJ2-5|13|TRBV24-1
CATSETGSRAQYF
TGTGCCACCAGTGAAACCGGGTCGCGAGCCCAGTACTTC
>TRBD2|few|TRBJ2-1|16|TRBV4-3
CASSQEGLAGGPSLFF
TGCGCCAGCAGCCAAGAGGGGCTAGCGGGGGGGCCGTCGCTGTTCTTC
>TRBD1|.|TRBJ1-2|13|TRBV10-2
CASRRQGLNGYTF
TGCGCCAGCAGGAGACAGGGGTTAAATGGCTACACCTTC
>.|.|TRBJ2-5|14|TRBV5-1
CASSLGSPGETQYF
TGCGCCAGCAGCTTGGGCAGTCCAGGAGAGACCCAGTACTTC
>.|.|TRBJ1-1|13|TRBV20-1
CSASRVGNTEAFF
TGCAGTGCTAGTAGGGTCGGGAACACTGAAGCTTTCTTT
>.|few|TRBJ2-5|11|TRBV24-1
CATSDLKTQYF
TGTGCCACCAGTGATTTGAAGACCCAGTACTTC
>.|few|TRBJ1-2|14|TRBV2
CASSVTGTNYGYTF
TGTGCCAGCTCAGTCACAGGTACCAACTATGGCTACACCTTC
>.|.|TRBJ1-6|15|TRBV6-6
CASSYGPQDNSPLHF
TGTGCCAGCAGTTACGGGCCCCAGGATAATTCACCCCTCCACTTT
>.|.|TRBJ1-4|12|TRBV12-3/TRBV12-4
CASSVRGEKLFF
TGTGCCAGCAGTGTGAGGGGGGAAAAACTGTTTTTT
>.|few|TRBJ1-2|14|TRBV20-1
CRLTTLRDNYGYTF
TGCAGGCTCACGACGTTAAGGGATAACTATGGCTACACCTTC
>.|few|TRBJ1-1|11|TRBV6-5
CASRTDTEAFF
TGTGCCAGCCGGACGGACACTGAAGCTTTCTTT
>.|few|TRBJ2-5|14|TRBV12-3/TRBV12-4
CASSFGTRRETQYF
TGTGCCAGCAGTTTCGGAACTAGAAGGGAGACCCAGTACTTC
>TRBD2|once|TRBJ2-5|15|TRBV7-9
CASTSSVRGVETQYF
TGTGCCAGCACCTCGTCAGTCCGGGGGGTTGAGACCCAGTACTTC
>.|few|TRBJ2-3|12|TRBV7-6
CASSETRATQYF
TGTGCCAGCAGCGAGACTAGAGCTACGCAGTATTTT
>.|.|TRBJ1-3|14|TRBV12-3/TRBV12-4
CASSLWGNGNTIYF
TGTGCCAGCAGTTTATGGGGAAACGGAAACACCATATATTTT
>.|few|TRBJ2-3|14|TRBV7-2
CASSPKRAGDTQYF
TGTGCCAGCAGCCCTAAGCGAGCGGGAGATACGCAGTATTTT
>.|.|TRBJ2-5|15|TRBV5-1
CASSFQGAQGETQYF
TGCGCCAGCAGCTTCCAAGGGGCCCAAGGGGAGACCCAGTACTTC
>.|few|TRBJ2-7|15|TRBV21-1
CASSKWGDRHYEQYF
TGTGCCAGCAGCAAATGGGGGGACCGCCACTACGAGCAGTACTTC
>.|few|TRBJ2-3|14|TRBV12-3/TRBV12-4
CASTLGTLTDTQYF
TGTGCCAGCACCCTCGGGACTCTCACAGATACGCAGTATTTT